A single count supports the clone carrying this T cell receptor (beta chain). What it binds is not known. The authors distributed each subset's genomic DNA evenly over several immunoSEQ plates. Method: immunoSEQ multiplex PCR; TCRdb's copy keeps in-frame clones and lacks some. The table has 2,100,000 or so clones, about 94% seen once. The CDR3 has 18 residues. Losses at the gene ends were 5 bases for V and 0 bases for J; bases not matched to a gene: 12. Germline V gene lookup returns CDR1 SGHVS and CDR2 FNYEAQ. The data stem from a study of shared clonotypes between healthy human individuals. Study-wide findings and caveats: Only blood was sampled, and tissue TCR repertoires likely differ from blood ones. Between a handful of donors, naive CD4 clonotypes were shared at a level of approximately 5%. Despite large depth, sorted-subset datasets appeared incompletely sequenced.

The receptor was isolated from a young man in good health. The specimen was naive CD4+ T cells sorted from blood. Sample subset: CD45RA+ positively selected. This chain joins TRBV7-6 and TRBJ1-1; TRBD1 agrees at 10 bases. CDR3 sequence reads: CASSRRRTGGGMNTEAFF. CDR3 coding DNA: TGTGCCAGCAGCCGACGAAGGACAGGGGGAGGGATGAACACTGAAGCTTTCTTT.